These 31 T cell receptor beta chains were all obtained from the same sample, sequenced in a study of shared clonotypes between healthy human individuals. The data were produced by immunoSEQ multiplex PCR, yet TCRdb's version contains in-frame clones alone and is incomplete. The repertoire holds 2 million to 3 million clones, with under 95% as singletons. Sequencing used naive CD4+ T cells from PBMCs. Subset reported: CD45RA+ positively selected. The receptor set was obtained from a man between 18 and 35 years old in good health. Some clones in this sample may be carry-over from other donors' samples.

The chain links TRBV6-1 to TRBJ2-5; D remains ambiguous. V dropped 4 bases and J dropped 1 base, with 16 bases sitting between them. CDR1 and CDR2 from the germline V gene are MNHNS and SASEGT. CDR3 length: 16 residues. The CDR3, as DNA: TGTGCCAGCAGTGTCGGGTCCCAACCGCCCCAAGAGACCCAGTACTTC. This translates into CASSVGSQPPQETQYF.

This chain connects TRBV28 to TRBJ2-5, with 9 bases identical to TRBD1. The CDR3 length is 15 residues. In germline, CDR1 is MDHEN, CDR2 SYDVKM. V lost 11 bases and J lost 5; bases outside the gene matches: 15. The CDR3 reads CACQVRDRVRETQYF. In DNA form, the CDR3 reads TGTGCCTGTCAAGTTAGGGACAGGGTAAGGGAGACCCAGTACTTC.

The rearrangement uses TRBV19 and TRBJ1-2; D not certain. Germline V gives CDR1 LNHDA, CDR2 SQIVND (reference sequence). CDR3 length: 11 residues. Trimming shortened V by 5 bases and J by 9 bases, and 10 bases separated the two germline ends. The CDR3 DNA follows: TGTGCCAGTAGTTCAAGCCGGAGCTACACCTTC. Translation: CASSSSRSYTF.

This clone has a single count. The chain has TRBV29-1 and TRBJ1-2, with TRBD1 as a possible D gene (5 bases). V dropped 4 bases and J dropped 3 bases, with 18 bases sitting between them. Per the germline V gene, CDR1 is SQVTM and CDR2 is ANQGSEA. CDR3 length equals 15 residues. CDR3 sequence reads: CSVGSSGQAYYGYTF. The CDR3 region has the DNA TGCAGCGTTGGCTCCTCGGGGCAGGCATACTATGGCTACACCTTC.

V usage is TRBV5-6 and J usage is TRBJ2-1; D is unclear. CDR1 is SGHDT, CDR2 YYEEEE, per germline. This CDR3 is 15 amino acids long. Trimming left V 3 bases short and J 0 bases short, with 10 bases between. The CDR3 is CASSSLSDSYNEQFF. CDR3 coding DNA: TGTGCCAGCAGCTCTCTTTCCGACTCCTACAATGAGCAGTTCTTC.

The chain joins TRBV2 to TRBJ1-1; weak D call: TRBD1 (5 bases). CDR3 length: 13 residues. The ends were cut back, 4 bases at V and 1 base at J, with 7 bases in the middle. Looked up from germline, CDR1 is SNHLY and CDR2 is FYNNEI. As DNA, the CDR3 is TGTGCCAGCAGTGGACAGCAGAACACTGAAGCTTTCTTT. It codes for CASSGQQNTEAFF.

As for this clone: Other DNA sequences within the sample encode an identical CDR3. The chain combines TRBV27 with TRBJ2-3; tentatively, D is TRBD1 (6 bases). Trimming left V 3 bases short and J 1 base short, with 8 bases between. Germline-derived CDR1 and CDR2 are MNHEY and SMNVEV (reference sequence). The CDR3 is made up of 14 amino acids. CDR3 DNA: TGTGCCAGCAGTTTGGACAGAGGCACAGATACGCAGTATTTT. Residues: CASSLDRGTDTQYF.

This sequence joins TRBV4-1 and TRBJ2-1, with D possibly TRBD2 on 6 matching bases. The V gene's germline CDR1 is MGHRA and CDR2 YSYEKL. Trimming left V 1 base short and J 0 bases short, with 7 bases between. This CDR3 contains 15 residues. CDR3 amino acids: CASSQAGLSYNEQFF. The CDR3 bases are TGCGCCAGCAGCCAAGCGGGACTCTCCTACAATGAGCAGTTCTTC.

The CDR3 coding sequence is TGTGCCAGCGGCCAGGGGGCTGGAAACACCATATATTTT. This translates into CASGQGAGNTIYF. V gene TRBV7-3 combines with J gene TRBJ1-3; TRBD1 aligns across 7 bases. Germline CDR1 and CDR2: SGHTA and FQGTGA. V lost 8 bases, J lost 2 bases, and 3 bases stayed unmatched. The CDR3 has 13 residues. The variable domain in full, with the rest retrieved from reference TRBV7-3 and TRBJ1-3, is GAGVSQTPSNKVTEKGKYVELRCDPISGHTALYWYRQSLGQGPEFLIYFQGTGAADDSGLPNDRFFAVRPEGSVSTLKIQRTERGDSAVYLCASGQGAGNTIYFGEGSWLTVV.

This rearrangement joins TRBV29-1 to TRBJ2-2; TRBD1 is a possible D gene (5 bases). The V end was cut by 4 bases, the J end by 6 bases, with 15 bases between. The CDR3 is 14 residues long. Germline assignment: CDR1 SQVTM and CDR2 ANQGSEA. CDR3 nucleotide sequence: TGCAGCGTTGCCAGGGATCTGATATCCGGGGAGCTGTTTTTT. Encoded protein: CSVARDLISGELFF.

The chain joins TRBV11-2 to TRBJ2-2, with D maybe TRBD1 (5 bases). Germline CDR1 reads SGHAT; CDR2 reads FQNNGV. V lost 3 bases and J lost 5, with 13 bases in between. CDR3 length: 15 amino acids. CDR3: CASSFGSRGTGELFF. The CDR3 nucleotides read TGTGCCAGCAGCTTCGGCTCTAGGGGTACCGGGGAGCTGTTTTTT.

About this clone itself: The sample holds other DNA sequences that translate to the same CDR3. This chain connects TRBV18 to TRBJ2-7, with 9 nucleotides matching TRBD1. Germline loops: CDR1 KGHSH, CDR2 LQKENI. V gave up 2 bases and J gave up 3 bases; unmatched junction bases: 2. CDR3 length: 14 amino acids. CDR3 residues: CASSPGTGNYEQYF. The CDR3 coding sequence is TGTGCCAGCTCACCAGGGACAGGGAACTACGAGCAGTACTTC.

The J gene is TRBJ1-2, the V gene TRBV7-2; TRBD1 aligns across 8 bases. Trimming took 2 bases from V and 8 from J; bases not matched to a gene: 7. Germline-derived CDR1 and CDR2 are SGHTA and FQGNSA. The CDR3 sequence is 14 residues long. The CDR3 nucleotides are TGTGCCAGCAGCTTAAGCGCAGGGGGCACCGGCTACACCTTC. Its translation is CASSLSAGGTGYTF.

CDR3 amino acids: CASSSTTGSGYTF. As DNA, the CDR3 is TGTGCCAGCAGCTCTACCACAGGGAGCGGCTACACCTTC. The chain is built from TRBV5-5 and TRBJ1-2, with D perhaps matching TRBD1 (6 bases). Germline V gives CDR1 SGHKS, CDR2 YYEKEE (reference sequence). The CDR3 sequence is 13 residues long. Trimming cost V 3 bases and J 8 bases, with 14 bases left between them.

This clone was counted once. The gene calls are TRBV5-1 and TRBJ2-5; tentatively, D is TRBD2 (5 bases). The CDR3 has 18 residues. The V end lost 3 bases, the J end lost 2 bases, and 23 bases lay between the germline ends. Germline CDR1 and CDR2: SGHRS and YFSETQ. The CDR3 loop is CASSSWKARGPFQETQYF. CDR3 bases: TGCGCCAGCAGCTCATGGAAGGCTCGCGGGCCATTTCAAGAGACCCAGTACTTC.

In nucleotides, the CDR3 is TGTGCCAGCAGACGACAGGGGGCGCTGAATGAGCAGTTCTTC. As protein: CASRRQGALNEQFF. V is TRBV6-1 and J is TRBJ2-1; 10 nucleotides agree with TRBD1. The CDR3 extends over 14 amino acids. Per the germline V gene, CDR1 is MNHNS and CDR2 is SASEGT. V gave up 6 bases and J gave up 7 bases; unmatched junction bases: 6.

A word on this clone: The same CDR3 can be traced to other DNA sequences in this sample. The CDR3 reads CASSYRQGLGTEAFF. The CDR3 nucleotides read TGTGCCAGCAGTTACCGACAGGGGTTAGGGACTGAAGCTTTCTTT. The chain carries TRBV6-5 and TRBJ1-1; 8 nucleotides align to TRBD1. CDR1 is MNHEY, CDR2 SVGAGI, per germline. J gave up 5 bases and V 2 bases, and 7 bases lay outside the gene matches. This CDR3 comprises 15 residues.

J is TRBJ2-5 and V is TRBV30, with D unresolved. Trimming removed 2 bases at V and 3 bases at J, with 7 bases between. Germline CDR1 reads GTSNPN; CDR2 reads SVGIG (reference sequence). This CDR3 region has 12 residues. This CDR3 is CAWSQLKETQYF. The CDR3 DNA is TGTGCCTGGAGTCAGTTGAAAGAGACCCAGTACTTC.

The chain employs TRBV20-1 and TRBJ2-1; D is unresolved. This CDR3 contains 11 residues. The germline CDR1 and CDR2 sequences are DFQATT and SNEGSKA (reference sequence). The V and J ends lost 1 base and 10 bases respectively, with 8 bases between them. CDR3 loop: CSARAGVEQFF. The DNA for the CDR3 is TGCAGTGCTAGAGCCGGCGTAGAGCAGTTCTTC.

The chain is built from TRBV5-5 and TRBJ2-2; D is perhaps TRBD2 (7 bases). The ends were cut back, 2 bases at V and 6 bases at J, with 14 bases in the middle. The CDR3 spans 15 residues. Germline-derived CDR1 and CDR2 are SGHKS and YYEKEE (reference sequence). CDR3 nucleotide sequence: TGTGCCAGCAGCTTTGTCGGGGGGCGATCCGGGGAGCTGTTTTTT. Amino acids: CASSFVGGRSGELFF.

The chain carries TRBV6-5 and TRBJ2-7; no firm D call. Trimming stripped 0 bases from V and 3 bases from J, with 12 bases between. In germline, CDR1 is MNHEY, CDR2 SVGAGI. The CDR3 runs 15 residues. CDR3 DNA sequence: TGTGCCAGCAGTTACTCACAGACAAACGTCTACGAGCAGTACTTC. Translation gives CASSYSQTNVYEQYF.

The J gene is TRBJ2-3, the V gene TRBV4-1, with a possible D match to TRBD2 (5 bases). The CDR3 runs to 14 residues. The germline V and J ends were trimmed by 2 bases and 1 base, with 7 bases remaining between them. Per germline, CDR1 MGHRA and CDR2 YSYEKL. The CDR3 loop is CASSQREGTDTQYF. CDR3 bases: TGCGCCAGCAGCCAACGGGAAGGCACAGATACGCAGTATTTT.

CDR3 bases: TGCAGCGTTGAGTCCCCGTTTAAGGGGCCTGGCTACACCTTC. Translated: CSVESPFKGPGYTF. J is TRBJ1-2 and V is TRBV29-1; D may be TRBD1 (5 bases). Deletions cut 3 bases from V and 7 bases from J, with 18 bases between. Per germline, CDR1 SQVTM and CDR2 ANQGSEA. There are 14 residues in the CDR3.

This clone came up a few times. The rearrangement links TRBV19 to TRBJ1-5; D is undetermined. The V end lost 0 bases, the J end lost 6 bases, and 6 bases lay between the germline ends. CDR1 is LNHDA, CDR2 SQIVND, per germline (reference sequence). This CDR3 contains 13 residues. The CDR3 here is CASSIDRAQPQHF. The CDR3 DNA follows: TGTGCCAGTAGTATAGATCGCGCTCAGCCCCAGCATTTT.

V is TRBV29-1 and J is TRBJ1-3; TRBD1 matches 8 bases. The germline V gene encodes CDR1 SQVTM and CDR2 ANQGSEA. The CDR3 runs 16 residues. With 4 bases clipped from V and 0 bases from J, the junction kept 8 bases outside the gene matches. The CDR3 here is CSVVAGGPSSGNTIYF. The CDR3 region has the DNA TGCAGCGTTGTTGCAGGGGGCCCCAGCTCTGGAAACACCATATATTTT.

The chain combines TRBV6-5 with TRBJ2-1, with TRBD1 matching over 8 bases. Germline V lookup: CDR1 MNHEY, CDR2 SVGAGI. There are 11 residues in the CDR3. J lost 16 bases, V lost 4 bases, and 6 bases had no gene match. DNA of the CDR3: TGTGCCAGCAGTTTTCGGGACAGGCCATTCTTC. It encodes CASSFRDRPFF.

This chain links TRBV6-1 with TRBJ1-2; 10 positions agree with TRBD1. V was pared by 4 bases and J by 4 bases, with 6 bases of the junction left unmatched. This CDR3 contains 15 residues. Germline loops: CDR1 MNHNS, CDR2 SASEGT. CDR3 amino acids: CASSAQTGGIYGYTF. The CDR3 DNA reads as TGTGCCAGCAGTGCCCAGACAGGGGGCATCTATGGCTACACCTTC.

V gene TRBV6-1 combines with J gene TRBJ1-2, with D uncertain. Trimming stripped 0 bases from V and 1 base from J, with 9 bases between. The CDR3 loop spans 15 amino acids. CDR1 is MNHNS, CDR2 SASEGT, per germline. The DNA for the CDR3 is TGTGCCAGCAGTGAAGCGCGTTCGAGTAACTATGGCTACACCTTC. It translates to CASSEARSSNYGYTF.

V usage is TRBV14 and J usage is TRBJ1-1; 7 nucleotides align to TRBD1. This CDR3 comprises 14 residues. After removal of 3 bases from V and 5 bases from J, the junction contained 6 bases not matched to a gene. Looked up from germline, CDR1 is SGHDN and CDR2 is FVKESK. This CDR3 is CASSQTGFGTEAFF. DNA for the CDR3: TGTGCCAGCAGCCAGACAGGGTTCGGGACTGAAGCTTTCTTT.

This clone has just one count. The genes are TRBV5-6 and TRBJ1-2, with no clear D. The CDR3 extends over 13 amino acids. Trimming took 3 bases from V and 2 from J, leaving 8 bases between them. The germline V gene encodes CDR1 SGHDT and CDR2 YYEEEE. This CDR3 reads CASSSALNYGYTF. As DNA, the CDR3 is TGTGCCAGCAGCTCGGCCCTAAACTATGGCTACACCTTC.

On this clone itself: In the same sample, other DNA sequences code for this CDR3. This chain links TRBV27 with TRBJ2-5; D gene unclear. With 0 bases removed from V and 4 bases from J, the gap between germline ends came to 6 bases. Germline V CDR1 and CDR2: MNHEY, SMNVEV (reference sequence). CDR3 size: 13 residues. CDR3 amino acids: CASSLSRGETQYF. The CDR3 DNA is TGTGCCAGCAGTTTATCCCGTGGAGAGACCCAGTACTTC.